This T cell receptor beta chain stems from a study of cytomegalovirus exposure and HLA in healthy donors. Study-level results: Later analysis showed TCR association rates varying by HLA locus, highest for DRB1 and lowest for HLA-C. Presence/absence analyses assumed roughly uniform sequencing depth across donors, which may not hold.

The CDR3 sequence is 15 residues long. The germline V and J ends were trimmed by 5 bases and 6 bases, with 17 bases remaining between them. The germline CDR1 and CDR2 sequences are PRHDT and FYEKMQ (reference sequence). In the case of this clone: Its antigen is not known.

The PCR was carried out with 60 Vbeta primers and 13 Jbeta primers. Measured with immunoSEQ multiplex PCR; TCRdb has only the in-frame clones, and not every one. The sample records about 120,000 clones, around two thirds being singletons. The sequence was obtained from a woman aged 40 to 50 in good health and CMV-seropositive. Sequenced: PBMCs. This chain uses TRBV13 with TRBJ2-1; D gene ambiguous. CDR3 bases: TGTGCCAGCAGCATAACAGTTCTAAGAACCAATGAGCAGTTCTTC. Translated: CASSITVLRTNEQFF.